These 3 T cell receptor beta chains were all obtained from the same sample, sequenced in a study of shared clonotypes between healthy human individuals. Data came from immunoSEQ multiplex PCR; TCRdb stores just in-frame clones and leaves some out. Seen here are 1,400,000 or so clones, 97% to 99% observed once, and the top ten hold over 0.3%. Specimen: naive CD4+ T cells sorted from blood. Sample subset: CD45RA+ positively selected. These receptors originate from a man younger than 40 in good health.

The chain is built from TRBV29-1 and TRBJ2-5, with 11 bases identical to TRBD2. The CDR3 runs 14 residues. Germline assignment: CDR1 SQVTM and CDR2 ANQGSEA. After removal of 7 bases from V and 5 bases from J, the junction contained 9 bases not matched to a gene. The CDR3 DNA follows: TGCAGCGGGGGCACTAGCGGGAGTGGGGAGACCCAGTACTTC. Its translation is CSGGTSGSGETQYF.

The chain links TRBV4-1 to TRBJ2-1; 9 nucleotides align to TRBD2. The CDR3 runs 13 residues. Trimming at V came to 4 bases and at J to 9 bases, leaving 4 bases not matched to a gene. From germline, CDR1 is MGHRA and CDR2 YSYEKL. CDR3 DNA: TGCGCCAGCAGCCGAGCGGGAGGTGGTGAGCAGTTCTTC. Translated: CASSRAGGGEQFF.

On this clone: Other DNA sequences in this sample translate to the same CDR3. The chain recombines TRBV5-1 with TRBJ2-1; a possible D gene is TRBD1 (5 bases). Germline CDR1 SGHRS, CDR2 YFSETQ. The germline V and J ends were trimmed by 0 bases and 7 bases, with 17 bases remaining between them. This CDR3 is built from 16 residues. The CDR3, as DNA: TGCGCCAGCAGCTTGGCCGGCGCAGGGTATCTGAATGAGCAGTTCTTC. It codes for CASSLAGAGYLNEQFF.